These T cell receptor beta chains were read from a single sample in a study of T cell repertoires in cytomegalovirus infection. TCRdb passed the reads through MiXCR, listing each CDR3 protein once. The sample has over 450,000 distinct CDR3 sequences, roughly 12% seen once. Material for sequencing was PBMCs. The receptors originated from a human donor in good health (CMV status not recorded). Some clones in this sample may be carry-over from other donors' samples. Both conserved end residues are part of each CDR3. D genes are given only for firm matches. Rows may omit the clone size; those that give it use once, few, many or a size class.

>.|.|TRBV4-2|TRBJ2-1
CASSHPSGSSYNEQFF
TGTGCCAGCAGCCATCCCTCCGGGAGCTCCTACAATGAGCAGTTCTTC
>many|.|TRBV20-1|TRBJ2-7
CSARDPDPGEQYF
TGCAGTGCTAGAGATCCTGACCCCGGCGAGCAGTACTTC
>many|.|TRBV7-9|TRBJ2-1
CASSLLSANHNEQFF
TGTGCCAGCAGCCTCCTTAGCGCAAACCACAATGAGCAGTTCTTC
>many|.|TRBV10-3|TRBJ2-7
CAIRDPGQGLEQYF
TGTGCCATCAGAGATCCGGGACAAGGTCTCGAGCAGTACTTC
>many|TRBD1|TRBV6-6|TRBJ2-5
CASSYSHRGHGGTQYF
TGTGCCAGCAGTTACTCGCACAGGGGTCACGGTGGGACCCAGTACTTC
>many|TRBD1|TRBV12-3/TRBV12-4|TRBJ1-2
CASSLQDRTGVGYTF
TGTGCCAGCAGTTTACAGGATCGGACAGGGGTCGGCTACACCTTC
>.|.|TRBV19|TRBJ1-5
CASSIDRYGQPQHF
TGTGCCAGTAGTATAGACCGGTACGGGCAGCCCCAGCATTTT
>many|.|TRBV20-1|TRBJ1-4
CSASSIAAGAHEKLFF
TGCAGTGCTAGCTCAATCGCGGCAGGGGCGCACGAAAAACTGTTTTTT
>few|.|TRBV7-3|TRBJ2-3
CASSTQAPDTQYF
TGTGCCAGCAGCACCCAAGCCCCAGATACGCAGTATTTT
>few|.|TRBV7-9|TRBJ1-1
CASRLHGANTEAFF
TGTGCCAGCAGGCTTCATGGAGCGAACACTGAAGCTTTCTTT
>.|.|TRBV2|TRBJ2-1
CASSSAYSPYNEQFF
TGTGCCAGCAGTTCAGCCTACAGTCCCTACAATGAGCAGTTCTTC
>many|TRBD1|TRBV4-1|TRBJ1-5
CASSHGQGAGQPQHF
TGCGCCAGCAGCCATGGACAGGGGGCAGGGCAGCCCCAGCATTTT
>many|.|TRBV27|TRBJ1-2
CASSLSGSHGYTF
TGTGCCAGCAGTTTGTCAGGGTCCCATGGCTACACCTTC
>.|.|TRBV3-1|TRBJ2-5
CASSLRGAPEATQYF
TGTGCCAGCAGCCTGAGGGGGGCGCCGGAAGCGACCCAGTACTTC
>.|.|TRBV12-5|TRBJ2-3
CASGSGWDTQYF
TGTGCTAGTGGTTCTGGATGGGATACGCAGTATTTT
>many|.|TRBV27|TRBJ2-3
CASKKFTDTQYF
TGTGCCAGCAAGAAGTTCACAGATACGCAGTATTTT
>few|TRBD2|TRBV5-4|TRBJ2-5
CASSAGTSGGLQETQYF
TGTGCCAGCAGCGCCGGGACTAGCGGGGGACTCCAAGAGACCCAGTACTTC
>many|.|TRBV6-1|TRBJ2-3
CASSEAPGTQYF
TGTGCCAGCAGTGAAGCCCCCGGTACGCAGTATTTT